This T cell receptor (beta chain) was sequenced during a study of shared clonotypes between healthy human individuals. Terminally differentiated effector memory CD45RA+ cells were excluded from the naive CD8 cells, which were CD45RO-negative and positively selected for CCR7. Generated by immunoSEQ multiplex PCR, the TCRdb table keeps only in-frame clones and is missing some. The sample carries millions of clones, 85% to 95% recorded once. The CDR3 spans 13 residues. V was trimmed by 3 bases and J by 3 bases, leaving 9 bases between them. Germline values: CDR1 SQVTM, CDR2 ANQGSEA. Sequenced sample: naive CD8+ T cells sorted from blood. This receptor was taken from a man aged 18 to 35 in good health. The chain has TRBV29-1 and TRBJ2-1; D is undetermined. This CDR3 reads CSVDAANYNEQFF. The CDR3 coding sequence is TGCAGCGTTGATGCAGCTAACTACAATGAGCAGTTCTTC.